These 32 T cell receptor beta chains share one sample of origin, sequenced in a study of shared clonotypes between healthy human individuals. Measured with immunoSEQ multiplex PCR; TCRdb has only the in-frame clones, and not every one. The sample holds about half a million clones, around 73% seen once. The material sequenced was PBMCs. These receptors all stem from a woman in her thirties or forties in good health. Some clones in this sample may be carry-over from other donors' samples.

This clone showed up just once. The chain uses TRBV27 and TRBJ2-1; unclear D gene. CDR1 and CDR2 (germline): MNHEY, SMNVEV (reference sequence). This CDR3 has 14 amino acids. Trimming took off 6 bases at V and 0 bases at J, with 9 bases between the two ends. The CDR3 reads CASRASSSYNEQFF. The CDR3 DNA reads TGTGCCAGCAGGGCCTCGAGCTCCTACAATGAGCAGTTCTTC.

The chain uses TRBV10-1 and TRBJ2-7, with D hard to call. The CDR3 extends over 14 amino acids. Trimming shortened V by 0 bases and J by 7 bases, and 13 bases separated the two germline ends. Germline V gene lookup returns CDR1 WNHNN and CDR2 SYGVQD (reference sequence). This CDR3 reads CASSESNSIREQYF. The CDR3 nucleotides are TGCGCCAGCAGTGAGTCGAATTCGATACGGGAGCAGTACTTC.

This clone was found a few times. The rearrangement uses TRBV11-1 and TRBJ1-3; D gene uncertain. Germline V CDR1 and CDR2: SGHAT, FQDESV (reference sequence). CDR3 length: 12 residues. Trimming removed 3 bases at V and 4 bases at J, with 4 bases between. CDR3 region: CASSFSGNTIYF. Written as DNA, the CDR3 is TGTGCCAGCAGCTTCTCAGGAAACACCATATATTTT. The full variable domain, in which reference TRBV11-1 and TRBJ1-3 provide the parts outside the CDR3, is EAEVAQSPRYKITEKSQAVAFWCDPISGHATLYWYRQILGQGPELLVQFQDESVVDDSQLPKDRFSAERLKGVDSTLKIQPAELGDSAMYLCASSFSGNTIYFGEGSWLTVV.

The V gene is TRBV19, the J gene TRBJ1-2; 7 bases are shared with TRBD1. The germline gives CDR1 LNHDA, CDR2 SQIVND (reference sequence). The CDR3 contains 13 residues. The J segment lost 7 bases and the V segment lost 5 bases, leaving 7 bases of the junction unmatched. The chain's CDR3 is CASSSRQGSGYTF. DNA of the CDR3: TGTGCCAGTAGTTCCCGACAGGGAAGTGGCTACACCTTC. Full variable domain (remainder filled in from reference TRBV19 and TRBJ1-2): DGGITQSPKYLFRKEGQNVTLSCEQNLNHDAMYWYRQDPGQGLRLIYYSQIVNDFQKGDIAEGYSVSREKKESFPLTVTSAQKNPTAFYLCASSSRQGSGYTFGSGTRLTVV.

The CDR3 sequence: CASSSAEETVFFNEQFF. CDR3 DNA sequence: TGTGCCAGCAGTTCGGCTGAGGAGACGGTATTCTTCAATGAGCAGTTCTTC. This chain uses TRBV27 with TRBJ2-1, with no clear D. Germline CDR1 reads MNHEY; CDR2 reads SMNVEV (reference sequence). V lost 4 bases and J 6 bases, leaving 22 bases between the germline ends. The CDR3 loop spans 17 amino acids.

The CDR3 loop is CAASDNSYEQYF. CDR3 bases: TGTGCCGCGTCGGACAACTCCTACGAGCAGTACTTC. V gene TRBV10-3 combines with J gene TRBJ2-7; the D gene is possibly TRBD1 (5 bases). Per the germline V gene, CDR1 is ENHRY and CDR2 is SYGVKD. This CDR3 has 12 residues. The ends were cut back, 11 bases at V and 0 bases at J, with 11 bases in the middle.

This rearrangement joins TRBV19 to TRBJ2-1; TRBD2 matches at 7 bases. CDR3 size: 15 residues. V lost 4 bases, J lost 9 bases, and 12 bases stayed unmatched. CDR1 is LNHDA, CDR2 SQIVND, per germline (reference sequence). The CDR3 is CASSKRAGVQPEQFF. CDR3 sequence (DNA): TGTGCCAGTAGTAAGAGGGCGGGAGTACAACCTGAGCAGTTCTTC.

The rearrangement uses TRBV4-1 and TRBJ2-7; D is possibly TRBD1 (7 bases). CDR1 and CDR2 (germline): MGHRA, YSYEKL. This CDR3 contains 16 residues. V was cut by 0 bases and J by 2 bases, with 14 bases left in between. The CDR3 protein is CASSQEEGASTYEQYF. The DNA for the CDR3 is TGCGCCAGCAGCCAAGAGGAGGGGGCTTCAACCTACGAGCAGTACTTC.

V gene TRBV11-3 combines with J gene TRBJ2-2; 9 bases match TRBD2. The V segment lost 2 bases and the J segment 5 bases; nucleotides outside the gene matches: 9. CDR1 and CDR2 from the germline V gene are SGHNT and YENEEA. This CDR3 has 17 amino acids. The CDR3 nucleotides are TGTGCCAGCAGCTTATGGGGTAGCGGGAGTGCGACCGGGGAGCTGTTTTTT. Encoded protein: CASSLWGSGSATGELFF. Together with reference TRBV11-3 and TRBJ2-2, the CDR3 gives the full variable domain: EAGVVQSPRYKIIEKKQPVAFWCNPISGHNTLYWYLQNLGQGPELLIRYENEEAVDDSQLPKDRFSAERLKGVDSTLKIQPAELGDSAVYLCASSLWGSGSATGELFFGEGSRLTVL.

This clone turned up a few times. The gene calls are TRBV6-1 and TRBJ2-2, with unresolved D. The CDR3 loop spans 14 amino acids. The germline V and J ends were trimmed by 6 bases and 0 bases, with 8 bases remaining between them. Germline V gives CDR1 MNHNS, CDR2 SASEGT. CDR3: CASRDNANTGELFF. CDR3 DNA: TGTGCCAGCAGAGACAACGCGAACACCGGGGAGCTGTTTTTT.

CDR3 protein: CASNTRGQSTDTQYF. CDR3 bases: TGTGCCAGCAATACGCGAGGACAGAGCACAGATACGCAGTATTTT. The V call is TRBV18, the J call TRBJ2-3; maybe TRBD1 (6 bases). Germline V gene sequence: CDR1 KGHSH, CDR2 LQKENI. CDR3 size: 15 residues. V lost 8 bases and J 0 bases, leaving 15 bases between the germline ends.

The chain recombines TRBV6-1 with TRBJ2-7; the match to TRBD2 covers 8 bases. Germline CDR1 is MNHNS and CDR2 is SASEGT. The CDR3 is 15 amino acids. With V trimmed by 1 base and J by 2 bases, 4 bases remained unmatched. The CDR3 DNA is TGTGCCAGCAGTGAAGGGCGGGAGGCCGCCTACGAGCAGTACTTC. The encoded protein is CASSEGREAAYEQYF.

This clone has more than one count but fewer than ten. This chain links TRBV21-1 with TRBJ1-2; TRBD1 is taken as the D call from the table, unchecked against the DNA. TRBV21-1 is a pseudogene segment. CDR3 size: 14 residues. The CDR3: CASSKAGSNYGYTF. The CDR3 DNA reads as TGTGCCAGCAGCAAAGCGGGCAGTAACTATGGCTACACCTTC.

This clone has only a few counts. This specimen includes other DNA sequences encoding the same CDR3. CDR3: CASRGGLAGEQYF. The CDR3 DNA is TGTGCCAGCAGGGGGGGACTAGCAGGCGAGCAGTACTTC. The chain employs TRBV6-5 and TRBJ2-7; the match to TRBD2 covers 9 bases. The germline gives CDR1 MNHEY, CDR2 SVGAGI. The CDR3 runs to 13 residues. The junction had 6 bases not matched to a gene; V was cut back by 6 bases and J by 6 bases.

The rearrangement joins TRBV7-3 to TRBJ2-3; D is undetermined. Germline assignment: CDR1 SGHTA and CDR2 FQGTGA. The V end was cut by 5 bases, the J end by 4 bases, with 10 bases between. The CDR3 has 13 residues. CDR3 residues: CASSPNVADTQYF. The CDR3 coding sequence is TGTGCCAGCAGCCCGAACGTGGCAGATACGCAGTATTTT. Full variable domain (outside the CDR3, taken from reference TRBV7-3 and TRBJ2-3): GAGVSQTPSNKVTEKGKYVELRCDPISGHTALYWYRQSLGQGPEFLIYFQGTGAADDSGLPNDRFFAVRPEGSVSTLKIQRTERGDSAVYLCASSPNVADTQYFGPGTRLTVL.

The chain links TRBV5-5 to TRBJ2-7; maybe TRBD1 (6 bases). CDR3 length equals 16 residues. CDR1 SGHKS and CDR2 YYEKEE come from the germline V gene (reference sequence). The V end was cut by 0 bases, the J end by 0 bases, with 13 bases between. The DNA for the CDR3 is TGTGCCAGCAGCTTGGCCCCGGGACACCTCTCCTACGAGCAGTACTTC. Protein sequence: CASSLAPGHLSYEQYF.

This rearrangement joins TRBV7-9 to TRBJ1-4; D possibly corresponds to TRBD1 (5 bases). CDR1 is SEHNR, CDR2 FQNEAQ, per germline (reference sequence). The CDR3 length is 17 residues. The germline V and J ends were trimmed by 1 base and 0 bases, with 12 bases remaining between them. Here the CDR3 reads CASSLGGPMATNEKLFF. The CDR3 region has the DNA TGTGCCAGCAGCTTAGGGGGCCCCATGGCAACTAATGAAAAACTGTTTTTT.

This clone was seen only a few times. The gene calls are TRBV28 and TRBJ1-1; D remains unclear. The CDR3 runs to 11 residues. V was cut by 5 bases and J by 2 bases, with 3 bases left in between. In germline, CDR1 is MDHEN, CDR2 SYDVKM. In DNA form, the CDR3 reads TGTGCCAGCAGTATTAACACTGAAGCTTTCTTT. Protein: CASSINTEAFF.

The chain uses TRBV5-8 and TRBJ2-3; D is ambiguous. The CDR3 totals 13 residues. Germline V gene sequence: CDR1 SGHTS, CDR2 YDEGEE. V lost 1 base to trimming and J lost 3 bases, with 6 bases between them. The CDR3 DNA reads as TGTGCCAGCAGCTTGTCAGCGACAGATACGCAGTATTTT. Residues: CASSLSATDTQYF.

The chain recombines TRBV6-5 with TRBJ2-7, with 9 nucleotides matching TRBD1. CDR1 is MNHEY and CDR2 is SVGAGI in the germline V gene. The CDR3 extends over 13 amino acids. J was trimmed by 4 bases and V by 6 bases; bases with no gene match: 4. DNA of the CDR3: TGTGCCAGCAGGGACAGGGGCCCGTACGAGCAGTACTTC. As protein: CASRDRGPYEQYF.

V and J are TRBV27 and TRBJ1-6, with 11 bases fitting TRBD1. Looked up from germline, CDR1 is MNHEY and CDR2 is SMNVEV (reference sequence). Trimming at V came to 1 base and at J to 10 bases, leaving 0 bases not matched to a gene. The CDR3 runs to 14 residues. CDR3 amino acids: CASSLWTGGSPLHF. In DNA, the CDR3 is TGTGCCAGCAGTTTATGGACAGGGGGCTCACCCCTCCACTTT.

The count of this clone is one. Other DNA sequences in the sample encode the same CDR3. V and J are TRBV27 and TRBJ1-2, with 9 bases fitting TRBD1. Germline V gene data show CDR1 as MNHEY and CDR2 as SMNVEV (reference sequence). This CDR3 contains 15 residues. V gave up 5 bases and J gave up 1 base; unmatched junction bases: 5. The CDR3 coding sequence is TGTGCCAGCAGTCCTGGACAGGGGATTAACTATGGCTACACCTTC. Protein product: CASSPGQGINYGYTF.

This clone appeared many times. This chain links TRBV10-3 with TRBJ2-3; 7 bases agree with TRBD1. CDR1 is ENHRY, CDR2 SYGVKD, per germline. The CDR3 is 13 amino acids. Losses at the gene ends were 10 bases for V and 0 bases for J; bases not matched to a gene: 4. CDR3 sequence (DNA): TGTGCCACCAGGGACAGCAGCACAGATACGCAGTATTTT. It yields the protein CATRDSSTDTQYF.

The CDR3 protein is CAWTYRIRGEQYF. In nucleotides, the CDR3 is TGTGCCTGGACTTATCGGATTCGGGGCGAGCAGTACTTC. This chain connects TRBV30 to TRBJ2-7, with D possibly TRBD2 on 5 matching bases. V dropped 4 bases and J dropped 6 bases, with 16 bases sitting between them. The germline V gene encodes CDR1 GTSNPN and CDR2 SVGIG (reference sequence). The CDR3 sequence is 13 residues long.

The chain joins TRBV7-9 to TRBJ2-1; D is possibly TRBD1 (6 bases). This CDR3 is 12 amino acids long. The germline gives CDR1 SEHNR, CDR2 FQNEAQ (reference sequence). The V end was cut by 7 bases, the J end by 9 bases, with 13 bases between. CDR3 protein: CASTPQGGEQFF. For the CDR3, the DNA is TGTGCCAGCACCCCACAGGGCGGTGAGCAGTTCTTC.

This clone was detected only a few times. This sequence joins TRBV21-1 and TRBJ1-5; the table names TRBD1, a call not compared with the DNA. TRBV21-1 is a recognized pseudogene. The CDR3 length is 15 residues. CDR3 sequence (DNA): TGTGCCAGCAGCAAACGCCAGTGGGCTGCAGAGCCCCAGCATTTT. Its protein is CASSKRQWAAEPQHF.

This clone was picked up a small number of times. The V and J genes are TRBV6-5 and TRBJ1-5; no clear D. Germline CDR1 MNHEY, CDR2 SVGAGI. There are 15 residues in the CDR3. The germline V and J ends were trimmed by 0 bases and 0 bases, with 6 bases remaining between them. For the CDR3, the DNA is TGTGCCAGCAGTTACTCTGTTTATAGCAATCAGCCCCAGCATTTT. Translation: CASSYSVYSNQPQHF.

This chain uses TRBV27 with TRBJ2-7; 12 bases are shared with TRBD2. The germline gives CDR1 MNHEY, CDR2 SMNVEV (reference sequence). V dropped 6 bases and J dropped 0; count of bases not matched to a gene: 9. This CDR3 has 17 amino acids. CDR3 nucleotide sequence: TGTGCCAGCAGAAATCTAGCGGGAGGGCTGGCCTCCTACGAGCAGTACTTC. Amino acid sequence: CASRNLAGGLASYEQYF.

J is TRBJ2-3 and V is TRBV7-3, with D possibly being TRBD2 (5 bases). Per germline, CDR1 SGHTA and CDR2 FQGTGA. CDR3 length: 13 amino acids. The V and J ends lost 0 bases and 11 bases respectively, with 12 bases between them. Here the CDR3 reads CASSLTQRSGQYF. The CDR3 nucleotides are TGTGCCAGCAGCTTAACCCAGCGGTCGGGGCAGTATTTT.

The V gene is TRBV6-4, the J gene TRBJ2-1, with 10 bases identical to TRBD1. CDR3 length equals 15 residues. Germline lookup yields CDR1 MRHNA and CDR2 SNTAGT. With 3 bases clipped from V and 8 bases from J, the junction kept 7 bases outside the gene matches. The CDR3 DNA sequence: TGTGCCAGCAGTGAACTGGGACAGGGGAATCATGAGCAGTTCTTC. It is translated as CASSELGQGNHEQFF.

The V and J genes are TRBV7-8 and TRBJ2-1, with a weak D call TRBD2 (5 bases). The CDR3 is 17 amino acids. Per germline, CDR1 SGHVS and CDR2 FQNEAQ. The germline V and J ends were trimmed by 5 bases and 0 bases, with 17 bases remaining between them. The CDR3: CASSKTVLASSYNEQFF. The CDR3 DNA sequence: TGTGCCAGCAGCAAAACAGTCCTAGCAAGCTCCTACAATGAGCAGTTCTTC.

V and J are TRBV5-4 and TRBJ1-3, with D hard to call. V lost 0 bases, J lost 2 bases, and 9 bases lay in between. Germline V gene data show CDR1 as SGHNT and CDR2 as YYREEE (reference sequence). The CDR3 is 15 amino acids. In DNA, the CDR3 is TGTGCCAGCAGCTTGGGAGGGAGGGCTGGAAACACCATATATTTT. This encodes CASSLGGRAGNTIYF. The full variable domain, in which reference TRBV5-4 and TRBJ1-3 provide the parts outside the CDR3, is ETGVTQSPTHLIKTRGQQVTLRCSSQSGHNTVSWYQQALGQGPQFIFQYYREEENGRGNFPPRFSGLQFPNYSSELNVNALELDDSALYLCASSLGGRAGNTIYFGEGSWLTVV.